This record covers a single T cell receptor (beta chain). Original processing notes: Estimation of nucleated cell counts was performed using reference gene primer amplification. The data were produced by immunoSEQ multiplex PCR, yet TCRdb's version contains in-frame clones alone and is incomplete. That table furnishes V, J and clone size, whereas the DNA furnished D and trimming. The repertoire consists of about 130,000 clones, with around 76% occurring once and the leading ten covering 10% to 14%. The sample originates from a study of blood T cell repertoires in COVID-19. Study as a whole: The United States, Italy and Spain supplied acute and convalescent COVID-19 samples. PBMCs, B-cell-depleted T cells, or T cells provided the cDNA or gDNA that made up the material.

This receptor was obtained from a human donor in a cohort sampled during active COVID-19. Sample: peripheral blood.

Here the CDR3 DNA reads TGTGCCAGCAGCTCCGGGGACAGGGTCTCTGGCTACACCTTC. Translated: CASSSGDRVSGYTF. The chain links TRBV7-2 to TRBJ1-2; 9 bases agree with TRBD1. The CDR3 covers 14 residues. Germline V lookup: CDR1 SGHTA, CDR2 FQGNSA. V shed 4 bases, J shed 7 bases, and the junction held 7 bases outside the gene matches.